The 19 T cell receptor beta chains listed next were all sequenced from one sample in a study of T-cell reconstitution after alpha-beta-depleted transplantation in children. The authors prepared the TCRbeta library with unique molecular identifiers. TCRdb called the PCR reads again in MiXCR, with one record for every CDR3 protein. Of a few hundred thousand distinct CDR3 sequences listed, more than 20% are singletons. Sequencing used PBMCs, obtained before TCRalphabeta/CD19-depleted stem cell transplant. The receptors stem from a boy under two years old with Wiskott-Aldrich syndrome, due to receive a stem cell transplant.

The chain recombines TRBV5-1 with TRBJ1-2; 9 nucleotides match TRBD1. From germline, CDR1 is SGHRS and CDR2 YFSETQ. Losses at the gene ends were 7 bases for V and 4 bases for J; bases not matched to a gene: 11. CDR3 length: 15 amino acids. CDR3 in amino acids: CASGLGTGNAYGYTF. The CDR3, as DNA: TGCGCCAGCGGACTCGGGACAGGGAACGCCTATGGCTACACCTTC.

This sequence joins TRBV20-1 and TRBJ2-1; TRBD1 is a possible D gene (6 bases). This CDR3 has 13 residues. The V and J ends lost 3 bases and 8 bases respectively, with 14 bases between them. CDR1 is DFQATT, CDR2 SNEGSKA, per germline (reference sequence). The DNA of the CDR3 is TGCAGTGCTAGCCCTTGGGGGCACCATGAGCAGTTCTTC. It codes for CSASPWGHHEQFF.

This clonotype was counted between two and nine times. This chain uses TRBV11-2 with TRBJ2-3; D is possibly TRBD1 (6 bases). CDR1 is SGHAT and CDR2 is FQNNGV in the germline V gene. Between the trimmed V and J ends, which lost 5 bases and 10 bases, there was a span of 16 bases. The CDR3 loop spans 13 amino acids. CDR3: CASSPLMGAAQYF. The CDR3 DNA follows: TGTGCCAGCAGCCCCCTCATGGGGGCCGCGCAGTATTTT. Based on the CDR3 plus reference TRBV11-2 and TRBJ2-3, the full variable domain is EAGVAQSPRYKIIEKRQSVAFWCNPISGHATLYWYQQILGQGPKLLIQFQNNGVVDDSQLPKDRFSAERLKGVDSTLKIQPAKLEDSAVYLCASSPLMGAAQYFGPGTRLTVL.

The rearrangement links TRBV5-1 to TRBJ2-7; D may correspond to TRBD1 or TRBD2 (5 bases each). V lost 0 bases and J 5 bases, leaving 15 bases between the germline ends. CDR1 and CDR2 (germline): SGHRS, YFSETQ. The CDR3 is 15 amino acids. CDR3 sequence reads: CASSLGVGRDHEQYF. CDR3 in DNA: TGCGCCAGCAGCTTGGGGGTCGGCAGGGACCACGAGCAGTACTTC.

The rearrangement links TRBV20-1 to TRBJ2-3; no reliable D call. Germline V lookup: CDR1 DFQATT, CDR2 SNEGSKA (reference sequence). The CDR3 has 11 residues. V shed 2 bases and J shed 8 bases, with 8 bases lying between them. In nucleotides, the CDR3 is TGCAGTGCTAGAATCCCGGGTACGCAGTATTTT. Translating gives CSARIPGTQYF.

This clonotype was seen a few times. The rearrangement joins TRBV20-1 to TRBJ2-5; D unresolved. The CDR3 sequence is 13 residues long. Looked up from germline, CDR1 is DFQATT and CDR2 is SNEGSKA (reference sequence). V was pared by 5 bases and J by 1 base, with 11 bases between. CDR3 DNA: TGCAGTGCTGGGCCAATACCCCAAGAGACCCAGTACTTC. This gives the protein CSAGPIPQETQYF.

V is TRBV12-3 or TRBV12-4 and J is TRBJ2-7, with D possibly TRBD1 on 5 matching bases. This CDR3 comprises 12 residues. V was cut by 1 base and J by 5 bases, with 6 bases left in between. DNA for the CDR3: TGTGCCAGCAGTTTAGTCAGGGACGAGCAGTACTTC. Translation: CASSLVRDEQYF.

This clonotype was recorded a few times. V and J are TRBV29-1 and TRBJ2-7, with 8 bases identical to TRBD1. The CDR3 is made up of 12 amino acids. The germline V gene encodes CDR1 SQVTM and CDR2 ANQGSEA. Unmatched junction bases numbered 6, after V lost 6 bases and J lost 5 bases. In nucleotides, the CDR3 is TGCAGCGTCGGGACAGGTCCCGACGAGCAGTACTTC. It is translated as CSVGTGPDEQYF.

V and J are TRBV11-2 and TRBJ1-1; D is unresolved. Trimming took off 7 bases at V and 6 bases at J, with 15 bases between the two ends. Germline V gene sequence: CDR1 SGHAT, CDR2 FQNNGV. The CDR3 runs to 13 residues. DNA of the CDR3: TGTGCCAGCACCCTCACGGGTGGGCCTGAAGCTTTCTTT. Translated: CASTLTGGPEAFF.

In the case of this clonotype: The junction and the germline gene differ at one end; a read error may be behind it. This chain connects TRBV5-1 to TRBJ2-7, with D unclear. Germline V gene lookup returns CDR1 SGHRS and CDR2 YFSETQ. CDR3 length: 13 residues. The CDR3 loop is CASSLESGYEQYF. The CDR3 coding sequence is TGCGCCAGCAGCCTGGAGTCGGGCTACGAGCAGTACTTT.

CDR3 nucleotide sequence: TGTGCCAGCAGCTTACCAGGACAGGTCTTGAGTGAAAAACTGTTTTTT. Translating gives CASSLPGQVLSEKLFF. V gene TRBV7-9 combines with J gene TRBJ1-4; the match to TRBD1 covers 7 bases. The ends lost 2 bases at V and 7 bases at J; junction bases unmatched: 10. This CDR3 contains 16 residues. Germline V gene sequence: CDR1 SEHNR, CDR2 FQNEAQ (reference sequence).

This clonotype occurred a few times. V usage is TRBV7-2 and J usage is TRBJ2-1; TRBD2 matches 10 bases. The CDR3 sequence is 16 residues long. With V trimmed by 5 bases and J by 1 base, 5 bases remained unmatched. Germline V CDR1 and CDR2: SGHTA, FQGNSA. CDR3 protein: CASSPEAGGSYNEQFF. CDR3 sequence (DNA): TGTGCCAGCAGCCCAGAAGCGGGAGGGTCCTACAATGAGCAGTTCTTC.

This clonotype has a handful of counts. CDR3 sequence reads: CASSGGLFTGELFF. The CDR3 nucleotides read TGCGCCAGCAGCGGAGGGTTATTCACCGGGGAGCTGTTTTTT. The chain has TRBV5-1 and TRBJ2-2, with TRBD2 as a possible D gene (6 bases). The V gene lost 4 bases and the J gene lost 4 bases, with 11 bases spanning the gap. CDR3 size: 14 residues. Germline V CDR1 and CDR2: SGHRS, YFSETQ.

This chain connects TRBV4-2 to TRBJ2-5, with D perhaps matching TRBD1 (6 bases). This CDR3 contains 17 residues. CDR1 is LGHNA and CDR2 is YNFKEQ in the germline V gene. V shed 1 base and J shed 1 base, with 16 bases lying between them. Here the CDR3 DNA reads TGTGCCAGCAGCCAAGGGGGAACGCGAGGGGGCCAAGAGACCCAGTACTTC. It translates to CASSQGGTRGGQETQYF.

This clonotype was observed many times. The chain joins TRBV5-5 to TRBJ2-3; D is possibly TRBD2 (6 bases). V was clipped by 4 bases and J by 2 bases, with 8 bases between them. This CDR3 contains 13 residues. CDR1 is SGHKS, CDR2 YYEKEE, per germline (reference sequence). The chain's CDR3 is CASSAGFTDTQYF. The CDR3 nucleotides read TGTGCCAGCAGCGCGGGGTTCACAGATACGCAGTATTTT.

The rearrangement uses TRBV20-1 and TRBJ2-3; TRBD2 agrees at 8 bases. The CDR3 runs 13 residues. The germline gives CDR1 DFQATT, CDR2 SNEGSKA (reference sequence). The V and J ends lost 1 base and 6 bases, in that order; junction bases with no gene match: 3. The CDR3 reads CSARASGGDTQYF. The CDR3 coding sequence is TGCAGTGCTAGAGCATCGGGGGGGGATACGCAGTATTTT.

The CDR3 sequence: CASSHRGQGLKFNEQFF. As DNA, the CDR3 is TGTGCCAGCAGTCACCGAGGACAGGGTTTAAAATTCAATGAGCAGTTCTTC. The rearrangement links TRBV12-3 or TRBV12-4 to TRBJ2-1, with 8 nucleotides matching TRBD1. This CDR3 region has 17 residues. Germline trimming cut 5 bases from V and 6 bases from J; bases unmatched to any gene: 15.

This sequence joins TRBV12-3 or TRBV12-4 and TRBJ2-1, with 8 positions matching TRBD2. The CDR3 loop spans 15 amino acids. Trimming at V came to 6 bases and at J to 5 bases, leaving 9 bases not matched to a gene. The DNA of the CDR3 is TGTGCCAGCAGACAGTTTACGGGGGGGGACAATGAGCAGTTCTTC. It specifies CASRQFTGGDNEQFF.

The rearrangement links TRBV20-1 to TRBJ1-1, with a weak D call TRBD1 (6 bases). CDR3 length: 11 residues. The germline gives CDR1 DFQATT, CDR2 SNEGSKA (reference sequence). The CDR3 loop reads CSPRGNTEAFF. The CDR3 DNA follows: TGCAGCCCCAGGGGGAACACTGAAGCTTTCTTT.